The clone carrying this T cell receptor beta chain was recorded many times. Clinicians diagnosed patients from clinical symptoms, serum thyroxine and TRAb, thyroid ultrasound and orbital computed tomography. The CDR3 runs 15 residues. V lost 5 bases and J 8 bases, leaving 19 bases between the germline ends. Germline CDR1 PRHDT, CDR2 FYEKMQ (reference sequence). This record belongs to a study of T cells in Graves' hyperthyroidism and ophthalmopathy. From RNA transcripts, TCR beta CDR3 regions were amplified. A first-round RT-PCR of the TCR CDR3 used the HTBI primer set. MiXCR, run by TCRdb on the multiplex PCR reads, gives a single entry per CDR3 protein. The sample contains about 640,000 distinct CDR3 sequences, roughly 20% of which appear only once.

The sequence was obtained from a man aged 30-40 years with Graves' ophthalmopathy. Material: blood. The chain recombines TRBV13 with TRBJ2-1; D is undetermined. The CDR3 sequence: CASSLELAPSDEQFF. In nucleotides, the CDR3 is TGTGCCAGCAGCCTCGAGCTGGCCCCTTCGGATGAGCAGTTCTTC.